Detailed here is one TCR beta chain. TCRdb's copy holds only in-frame clones and misses some; the assay was immunoSEQ multiplex PCR. The table has about 140,000 clones, around 90% seen once; the top ten hold approximately 4.8%. The data belong to a study of T cell responses to AZD1222 COVID-19 vaccine. V lost 6 bases, J lost 9 bases, and 9 bases lay in between. Germline V gene lookup returns CDR1 LNHDA and CDR2 SQIVND (reference sequence). There are 12 residues in the CDR3. The clonotype comes from an adult in good health. The sequencing used peripheral blood, collected on day 0 of AZD1222 vaccination. This chain connects TRBV19 to TRBJ1-6; a weak D match, TRBD1 (6 bases). In DNA, the CDR3 is TGTGCCAGTAGAGCACAGGGTTCACCCCTCCACTTT. Translated: CASRAQGSPLHF. The full variable domain, in which reference TRBV19 and TRBJ1-6 provide the parts outside the CDR3, is DGGITQSPKYLFRKEGQNVTLSCEQNLNHDAMYWYRQDPGQGLRLIYYSQIVNDFQKGDIAEGYSVSREKKESFPLTVTSAQKNPTAFYLCASRAQGSPLHFGNGTRLTVT.